The clone carrying this T cell receptor beta chain was seen a few times. Its antigen is as yet unknown. The data derive from a study of T cell responses to AZD1222 COVID-19 vaccine. Regarding the study as a whole: Donor demographics were predominantly white British with a female majority; clonal diversity may be underestimated. Epitopes outside B.1.351 and B.1.1.7 mutated regions reportedly drew nearly half of spike TCRs. Regions 160-218 and 743-854 held dominance among vaccine-associated CD4 TCRs, which spanned spike. Breadth and depth of Spike-specific TCRs rose after two AZD1222 doses.

Only in-frame clones appear in the TCRdb table, and some are missing; sequencing was by immunoSEQ multiplex PCR. This sample has 110,000 to 150,000 clones; roughly 90% occur once, and the top ten carry about 5.9%. The germline CDR1 and CDR2 sequences are SEHNR and FQNEAQ (reference sequence). V lost 5 bases, J lost 6 bases, and 10 bases stayed unmatched. The CDR3 extends over 15 amino acids. The sequence was collected from an adult in good health. The sequencing used peripheral blood, collected on day 0 of AZD1222 vaccination. V usage is TRBV7-9 and J usage is TRBJ2-1, with TRBD1 identical over 7 bases. The CDR3 sequence is CASSVSRTGGNEQFF. CDR3 nucleotide sequence: TGTGCCAGCAGCGTATCTCGGACAGGCGGCAATGAGCAGTTCTTC.